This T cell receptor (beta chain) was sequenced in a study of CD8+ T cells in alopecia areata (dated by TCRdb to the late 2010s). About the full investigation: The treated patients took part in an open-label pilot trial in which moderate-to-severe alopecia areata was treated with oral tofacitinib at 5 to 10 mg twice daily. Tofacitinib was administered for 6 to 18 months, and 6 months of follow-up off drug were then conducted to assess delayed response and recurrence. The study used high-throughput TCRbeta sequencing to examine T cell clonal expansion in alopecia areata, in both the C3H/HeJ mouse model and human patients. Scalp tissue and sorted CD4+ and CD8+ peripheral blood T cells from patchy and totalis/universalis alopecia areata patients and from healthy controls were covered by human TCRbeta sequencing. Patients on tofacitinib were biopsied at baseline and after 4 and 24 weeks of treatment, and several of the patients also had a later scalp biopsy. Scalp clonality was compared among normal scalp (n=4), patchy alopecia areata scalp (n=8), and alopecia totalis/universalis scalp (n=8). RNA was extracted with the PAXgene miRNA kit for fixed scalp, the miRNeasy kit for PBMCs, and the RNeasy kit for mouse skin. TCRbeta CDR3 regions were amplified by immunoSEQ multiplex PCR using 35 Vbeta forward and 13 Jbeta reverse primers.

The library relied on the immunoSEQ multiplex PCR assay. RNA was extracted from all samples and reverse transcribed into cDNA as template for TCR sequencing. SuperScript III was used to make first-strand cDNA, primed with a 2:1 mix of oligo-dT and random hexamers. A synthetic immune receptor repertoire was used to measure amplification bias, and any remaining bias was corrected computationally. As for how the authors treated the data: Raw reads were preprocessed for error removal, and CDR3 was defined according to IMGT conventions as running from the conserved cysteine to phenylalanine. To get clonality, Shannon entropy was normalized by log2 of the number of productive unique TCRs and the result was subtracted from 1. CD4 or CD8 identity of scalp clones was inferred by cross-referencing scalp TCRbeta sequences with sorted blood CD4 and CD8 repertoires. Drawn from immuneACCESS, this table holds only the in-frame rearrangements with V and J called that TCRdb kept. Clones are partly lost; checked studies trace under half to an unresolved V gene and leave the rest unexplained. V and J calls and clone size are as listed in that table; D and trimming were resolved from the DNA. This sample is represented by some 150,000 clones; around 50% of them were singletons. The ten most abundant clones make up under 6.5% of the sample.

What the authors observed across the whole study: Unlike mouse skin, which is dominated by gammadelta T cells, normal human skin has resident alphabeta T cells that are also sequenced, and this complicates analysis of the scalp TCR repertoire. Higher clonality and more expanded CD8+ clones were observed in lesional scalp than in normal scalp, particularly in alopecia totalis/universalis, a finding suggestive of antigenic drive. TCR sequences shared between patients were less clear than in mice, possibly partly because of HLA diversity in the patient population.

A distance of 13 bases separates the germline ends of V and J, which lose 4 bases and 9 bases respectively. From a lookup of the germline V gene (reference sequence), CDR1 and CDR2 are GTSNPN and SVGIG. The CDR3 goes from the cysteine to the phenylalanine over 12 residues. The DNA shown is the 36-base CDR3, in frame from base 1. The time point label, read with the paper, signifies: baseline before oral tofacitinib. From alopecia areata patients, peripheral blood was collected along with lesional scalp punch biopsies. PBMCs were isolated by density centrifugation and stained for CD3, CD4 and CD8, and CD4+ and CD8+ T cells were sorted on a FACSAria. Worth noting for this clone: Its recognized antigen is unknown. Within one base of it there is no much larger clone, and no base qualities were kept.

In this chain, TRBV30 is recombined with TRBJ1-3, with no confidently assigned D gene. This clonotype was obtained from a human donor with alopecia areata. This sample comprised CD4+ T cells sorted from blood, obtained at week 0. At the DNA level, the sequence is TGTGCCTGGATGAGAGTTATAGGCACCATATATTTT. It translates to CAWMRVIGTIYF.